This entry lists 2 T cell receptor beta chains sequenced from one sample in a study of identical twins (dated by TCRdb to the mid-2010s). Library preparation employed 5' RACE. TCRdb names Illumina HiSeq 2000 as the instrument used. TCRdb handled the public reads itself, with Q25 trimming in fastp and clone calling in MiXCR, and kept productive beta chains. Rows matching on CDR3 protein sequence are summarized as one entry with the most common DNA and genes. The table for this sample lists nearly 650,000 distinct CDR3 sequences; 7.1% of them were counted only once. The top ten clonotypes cover about 1.5% of the sample. The same sample was also used in a study of yellow fever vaccine responses in identical twins.

Input material: PBMCs. The source of these receptors is a woman between 18 and 29 years old in good health.

This clonotype was counted ten times or more. The chain uses TRBV5-1 and TRBJ2-5; no reliable D call. The CDR3 has 14 residues. Trimming left V 0 bases short and J 1 base short, with 7 bases between. Germline lookup yields CDR1 SGHRS and CDR2 YFSETQ. The CDR3 DNA reads as TGCGCCAGCAGCTTGGGCTCCGTCCAAGAGACCCAGTACTTC. Its translation: CASSLGSVQETQYF. The full variable domain, completed using reference TRBV5-1 and TRBJ2-5, is KAGVTQTPRYLIKTRGQQVTLSCSPISGHRSVSWYQQTPGQGLQFLFEYFSETQRNKGNFPGRFSGRQFSNSRSEMNVSTLELGDSALYLCASSLGSVQETQYFGPGTRLLVL.

This clonotype appeared many times. V and J are TRBV7-9 and TRBJ2-5, with D perhaps given as TRBD1 or TRBD2 (5 bases each). The V end lost 3 bases, the J end lost 7 bases, and 9 bases lay between the germline ends. Germline lookup yields CDR1 SEHNR and CDR2 FQNEAQ (reference sequence). The CDR3 has 12 amino acids. The CDR3 nucleotides read TGTGCCAGCAGCTTCCACGGGACGACCCAGTACTTC. Its protein is CASSFHGTTQYF.